The 6 T cell receptor beta chains in this list originate from one sample, sequenced in a study of blood T cell repertoires in COVID-19. Profiling relied on immunoSEQ multiplex PCR, and the TCRdb table lists in-frame clones only, not all of them. The profile shows around 250,000 clones, almost 85% of them singletons. Material for sequencing was peripheral blood. The receptors here all came from a man in his forties or fifties with active or convalescent COVID-19.

The count of this clone is one. The J gene is TRBJ1-1, the V gene TRBV9; TRBD1 aligns across 9 bases. V was pared by 3 bases and J by 1 base, with 4 bases of the junction left unmatched. Germline-derived CDR1 and CDR2 are SGDLS and YYNGEE. This CDR3 comprises 15 residues. CDR3 sequence: CASSEQGATNTEAFF. The DNA of the CDR3 is TGTGCCAGCAGCGAACAGGGGGCGACGAACACTGAAGCTTTCTTT.

The V and J genes are TRBV10-3 and TRBJ2-7, with 14 bases lining up with TRBD2. Germline V gene data show CDR1 as ENHRY and CDR2 as SYGVKD. V was pared by 7 bases and J by 3 bases, with 5 bases of the junction left unmatched. The CDR3 loop spans 15 amino acids. The CDR3 DNA reads TGTGCCATCATGGGGACTAGCGGGAGAGTCTACGAGCAGTACTTC. Protein: CAIMGTSGRVYEQYF.

The J gene is TRBJ2-5, the V gene TRBV27; 10 bases are shared with TRBD2. Losses at the gene ends were 4 bases for V and 11 bases for J; bases not matched to a gene: 10. This CDR3 is built from 14 residues. Germline-derived CDR1 and CDR2 are MNHEY and SMNVEV (reference sequence). In DNA, the CDR3 is TGTGCCAGCAGTTCCAAAGGACTAGCGGCCCCTCAGTACTTC. Translation gives CASSSKGLAAPQYF.

The rearrangement uses TRBV27 and TRBJ1-1; TRBD1 matches at 8 bases. Trimming took 0 bases from V and 10 from J; bases not matched to a gene: 13. The CDR3 is made up of 16 amino acids. CDR1 and CDR2 (germline): MNHEY, SMNVEV (reference sequence). CDR3 protein: CASSLSPTGDPRGAFF. In DNA form, the CDR3 reads TGTGCCAGCAGTTTATCCCCGACAGGGGACCCGAGGGGAGCTTTCTTT.

The chain couples TRBV20-1 to TRBJ2-7, with a weak D call TRBD2 (5 bases). Germline lookup yields CDR1 DFQATT and CDR2 SNEGSKA (reference sequence). The length of the CDR3 is 15 residues. V dropped 3 bases and J dropped 4 bases, with 19 bases sitting between them. The CDR3 coding sequence is TGCAGTGCTAGTAAGGCGGGCGCTCACCGTTACGAGCAGTACTTC. Its protein product is CSASKAGAHRYEQYF.

This CDR3 reads CASSLDREISYEQYF. The CDR3 DNA reads as TGTGCCAGCAGCTTGGACAGGGAAATTTCCTACGAGCAGTACTTC. The J gene is TRBJ2-7, the V gene TRBV28; 8 nucleotides align to TRBD1. The trim removed 6 bases at V and 1 base at J, leaving 8 bases unmatched. CDR1 is MDHEN, CDR2 SYDVKM, per germline. The length of the CDR3 is 15 residues.